What follows describes a single TCR beta chain. Its cognate antigen is unknown. The data belong to a study of Ad26.COV2.S vaccination and SARS-CoV-2 variants. Study context: The vaccine Ad26.COV2.S was put into the muscle once, or twice with 56 days between. Whole-study results and caveats: While placebo recipients had lower spike-specific TCR breadth, vaccine recipients had more.

Treatment of the sample: 19 received Ad26.COV2.S at low or high dose, single or two shots; several received placebo; per-sample allocation not given. The investigators took samples on day 63 after the first vaccine or placebo injection. TCRdb's copy holds only in-frame clones and misses some; the assay was immunoSEQ multiplex PCR. This sample has roughly 420,000 clones, with roughly nine tenths found just once. Sequencing was performed on peripheral blood, taken in a trial of Ad26.COV2.S vaccine versus placebo. This clonotype was obtained from a person aged 18-65 years who received the Ad26.COV2.S COVID-19 vaccine or a placebo.

The CDR3 region has the DNA TGTGCCTATAAGGGGATGATGAACACTGAAGCTTTCTTT. It codes for CAYKGMMNTEAFF. J is TRBJ1-1 and V is TRBV6-5; tentatively, D is TRBD1 (5 bases). From germline, CDR1 is MNHEY and CDR2 SVGAGI. V was trimmed by 11 bases and J by 0 bases, leaving 13 bases between them. There are 13 residues in the CDR3.